This paragraph covers one T cell receptor beta chain sequence. Its antigen is unknown. CDR1 and CDR2 (germline): LGHNA, YNFKEQ. Trimming removed 2 bases at V and 7 bases at J, with 12 bases between. This CDR3 has 15 residues. The source of the sample is a study of T cell responses to AZD1222 COVID-19 vaccine. Study outcomes and limitations: In a largely white British group with more females than males, clonal diversity was possibly underestimated. Nearly half of the spike-specific TCRs reportedly recognize variant regions that carry no mutations.

Clones were sequenced by immunoSEQ multiplex PCR, and TCRdb holds only the in-frame ones, with some missing. The sample has some 180,000 clones; approximately 91% are singletons. The starting material was peripheral blood, obtained 28 days after the second AZD1222 dose. The chain couples TRBV4-2 to TRBJ1-6, with D tentatively TRBD1 (5 bases). The source of this sequence is an adult who received the AZD1222 COVID-19 vaccine. The CDR3 bases are TGTGCCAGCAGCCAACGGGTAGGGACCAATTCACCCCTCCACTTT. It translates to CASSQRVGTNSPLHF.